These 10 T cell receptor beta chains were sequenced from one sample in a study of regulatory T cells in long-lasting Graves disease. Building of the TCR beta libraries involved iRepertoire HTBI primers and Arm-PCR of CDR3 regions. TCRdb analysed the multiplex PCR reads with MiXCR anew, one entry per CDR3 protein. There are about 220,000 distinct CDR3 sequences in the sample; about 16% occur only once, and roughly 23% lies in the top ten. Sample time point: newly diagnosed GD, antithyroid drugs for less than 3 months. The TCR library was made from RNA extracted from PBMCs. The source was peripheral blood mononuclear cells (PBMCs), collected at new diagnosis, from a patient treated with antithyroid drugs. All receptors come from a female donor with Graves disease.

In its sample, this clonotype was seen a few times. This CDR3 reads CASSNVMGGGWASPEQYF. The CDR3 bases are TGTGCCAGCAGCAATGTCATGGGCGGGGGCTGGGCGAGTCCCGAGCAGTACTTC. The rearrangement links TRBV7-9 to TRBJ2-7, with D possibly matching TRBD2 (7 bases). Deletions cut 5 bases from V and 6 bases from J, with 29 bases between. Germline-derived CDR1 and CDR2 are SEHNR and FQNEAQ (reference sequence). CDR3 length: 18 residues.

With respect to this clonotype: Since a much larger clone is just one base distant, this may be a read error. The J gene is TRBJ2-7, the V gene TRBV6-9, with 7 bases fitting TRBD1. This CDR3 region has 17 residues. Germline CDR1 MNHGY, CDR2 SVAAGI. With 3 bases clipped from V and 0 bases from J, the junction kept 11 bases outside the gene matches. This CDR3 reads CASSYSVAGGSSYEQYF. CDR3 coding DNA: TGTGCCAGCAGTTACTCGGTAGCAGGGGGAAGCTCCTACGAGCAGTACTTC.

The rearrangement uses TRBV3-2 and TRBJ1-2; the table's TRBD1 call for D was not verified on the DNA. TRBV3-2 is described as a pseudogene. This CDR3 is 15 amino acids long. The CDR3 nucleotides read TGTGCCAGCAGCCCCCCGGGGGGCAGGGGCTATGGCTACACCTTC. Amino acids: CASSPPGGRGYGYTF.

The chain has TRBV2 and TRBJ2-7, with 14 bases aligning to TRBD2. J gave up 0 bases and V 5 bases, and 6 bases lay outside the gene matches. Germline CDR1 reads SNHLY; CDR2 reads FYNNEI. CDR3 length: 17 residues. The CDR3 loop is CASSLGLAGGNSYEQYF. CDR3 nucleotides: TGTGCCAGCAGTCTAGGACTAGCGGGAGGTAACTCCTACGAGCAGTACTTC. Variable domain in full (rest from reference TRBV2 and TRBJ2-7): EPEVTQTPSHQVTQMGQEVILRCVPISNHLYFYWYRQILGQKVEFLVSFYNNEISEKSEIFDDQFSVERPDGSNFTLKIRSTKLEDSAMYFCASSLGLAGGNSYEQYFGPGTRLTVT.

This clonotype was picked up many times. This chain links TRBV7-9 with TRBJ1-2, with 8 bases that match TRBD1. The length of the CDR3 is 17 residues. Germline loops: CDR1 SEHNR, CDR2 FQNEAQ (reference sequence). V was pared by 4 bases and J by 2 bases, with 12 bases of the junction left unmatched. The CDR3 is CASSSDGPTGDNYGYTF. CDR3 coding DNA: TGTGCCAGCAGCTCAGACGGCCCGACAGGGGACAACTATGGCTACACCTTC.

This clonotype was seen repeatedly, ten times or more. V and J are TRBV19 and TRBJ2-2; D gene ambiguous. The CDR3 has 12 residues. Deletions cut 3 bases from V and 5 bases from J, with 4 bases between. CDR1 and CDR2 from the germline V gene are LNHDA and SQIVND (reference sequence). CDR3 residues: CASSMFTGELFF. The CDR3 DNA is TGTGCCAGTAGTATGTTTACCGGGGAGCTGTTTTTT.

Comments on this clonotype: This sequence may be a read error, since a much larger clone differs from it by one base. V usage is TRBV6-4 and J usage is TRBJ2-1; D uncertain. The germline gives CDR1 MRHNA, CDR2 SNTAGT. The CDR3 contains 13 residues. The CDR3 here is CVSSWTEYNEQFF. The DNA for the CDR3 is TGTGTCAGCAGTTGGACGGAGTACAATGAGCAGTTCTTC.

This clonotype was found many times. The chain is built from TRBV20-1 and TRBJ1-2; D call uncertain. This CDR3 region has 11 residues. V lost 6 bases, J lost 4 bases, and 9 bases lay in between. From germline, CDR1 is DFQATT and CDR2 SNEGSKA (reference sequence). The CDR3 nucleotides are TGCAGTGCCAACACAGTCTATGGCTACACCTTC. Its translation: CSANTVYGYTF.

This clonotype appeared many times. The chain has TRBV24-1 and TRBJ2-1; a weak D match, TRBD2 (7 bases). Germline-derived CDR1 and CDR2 are KGHDR and SFDVKD. The CDR3 spans 20 residues. With 6 bases removed from V and 9 bases from J, the gap between germline ends came to 35 bases. CDR3 in amino acids: CATSSQRGGGDGAPRGEQFF. The CDR3 nucleotides are TGTGCCACCAGTTCCCAAAGGGGGGGAGGGGACGGGGCGCCTAGGGGTGAGCAGTTCTTC.

The table lists this clonotype with many counts. The V and J genes are TRBV27 and TRBJ2-7; D unresolved. The CDR3 is made up of 13 amino acids. V shed 2 bases and J shed 6 bases, with 11 bases lying between them. Germline loops: CDR1 MNHEY, CDR2 SMNVEV (reference sequence). CDR3 in DNA: TGTGCCAGCAGTTTAGAGCCCTGGGGCGAGCAGTACTTC. This codes for CASSLEPWGEQYF.